The entry below gives a single T cell receptor beta chain sequence along with its context. The CDR3 loop spans 14 amino acids. The germline CDR1 and CDR2 sequences are MDHEN and SYDVKM. V was clipped by 11 bases and J by 1 base, with 15 bases between them. Original data processing: Reference gene primer amplification gave nucleated cell count estimates. Only in-frame clones appear in the TCRdb table, and some are missing; sequencing was by immunoSEQ multiplex PCR. D and trimming were read from the DNA, whereas the V and J calls and clone size are those reported in that table. Here the sample spans roughly 410,000 clones, 75% to 90% being singletons. This entry comes from a study of blood T cell repertoires in COVID-19. About the research overall: The origin of the acute and convalescent COVID-19 samples was the United States, Italy and Spain. PBMCs, B-cell-depleted T cells, or T cells were the source of the cDNA or gDNA that made up the material.

Seattle's enrolled individuals joined amid active infection and were then monitored longitudinally. Sequenced material: peripheral blood. This sequence originates from a woman in her thirties or forties with COVID-19, enrolled during active disease. The V and J genes are TRBV28 and TRBJ1-5; D possibly corresponds to TRBD1 (6 bases). The CDR3 is CAWKQGGSNQPQHF. The CDR3 DNA follows: TGTGCCTGGAAACAGGGTGGGAGCAATCAGCCCCAGCATTTT.